Listed below are T cell receptor beta chains from one sample, sequenced in a study of early stage breast cancer tumors. The assay was immunoSEQ multiplex PCR, and TCRdb's table has in-frame clones only and misses some. The table has around 10,000 clones, about two thirds seen once. Input material: normal breast tissue next to the tumor. Source of these receptors: a person between 60 and 69 years old with breast cancer. The CDR3 runs from the conserved cysteine through the conserved F or W. The D gene is left open where the match is weak. Rows give clone size only sometimes, using once, few, many, or a class for an expanded clone.

CDR3aa: CASSFSAGPMGQYF; CDR3nt: TGTGCCAGCAGCTTTAGCGCGGGGCCCATGGGGCAGTACTTC; abundance: NA; j_gene: TRBJ2-7; d_gene: NA; v_gene: TRBV14
CDR3aa: CSALTGRSGTEAFF; CDR3nt: TGCAGCGCCCTCACAGGACGGAGCGGGACTGAAGCTTTCTTT; abundance: NA; j_gene: TRBJ1-1; d_gene: NA; v_gene: TRBV29-1
CDR3aa: CATQLDRGSYNEQFF; CDR3nt: TGTGCCACCCAATTGGACAGGGGGTCCTACAATGAGCAGTTCTTC; abundance: NA; j_gene: TRBJ2-1; d_gene: TRBD1; v_gene: TRBV19
CDR3aa: CASSPFSGNANTGELFF; CDR3nt: TGTGCCAGCTCACCATTTAGCGGGAACGCGAACACCGGGGAGCTGTTTTTT; abundance: medium-sized; j_gene: TRBJ2-2; d_gene: TRBD2; v_gene: TRBV18
CDR3aa: CASSPTGITVKNTEAFF; CDR3nt: TGTGCCAGCTCACCGACAGGGATCACGGTGAAGAACACTGAAGCTTTCTTT; abundance: NA; j_gene: TRBJ1-1; d_gene: TRBD1; v_gene: TRBV18
CDR3aa: CASSLRLDTQYF; CDR3nt: TGTGCCAGCAGCTTGCGACTAGATACGCAGTATTTT; abundance: NA; j_gene: TRBJ2-3; d_gene: NA; v_gene: TRBV5-4
CDR3aa: CASRGLAGSSGELFF; CDR3nt: TGTGCCAGCCGAGGACTAGCGGGAAGTTCCGGGGAGCTGTTTTTT; abundance: NA; j_gene: TRBJ2-2; d_gene: TRBD2; v_gene: TRBV18
CDR3aa: CASSLVDSGGLNEQFF; CDR3nt: TGTGCCAGCAGCTTAGTCGATAGCGGGGGACTAAATGAGCAGTTCTTC; abundance: NA; j_gene: TRBJ2-1; d_gene: TRBD2; v_gene: TRBV7-8
CDR3aa: CASSFPSGKHNEQFF; CDR3nt: TGTGCCAGCAGCTTTCCTAGCGGGAAACACAATGAGCAGTTCTTC; abundance: NA; j_gene: TRBJ2-1; d_gene: TRBD2; v_gene: TRBV7-2
CDR3aa: CASSPLQGSYEQYF; CDR3nt: TGTGCCAGCAGCCCTTTACAGGGATCCTACGAGCAGTACTTC; abundance: NA; j_gene: TRBJ2-7; d_gene: NA; v_gene: TRBV7-8
CDR3aa: CASSLDRQSGEQYF; CDR3nt: TGTGCCAGCAGCTTAGACAGGCAGTCAGGCGAGCAGTACTTC; abundance: NA; j_gene: TRBJ2-7; d_gene: NA; v_gene: TRBV11-2
CDR3aa: CASSEPGTSGSDEQFF; CDR3nt: TGTGCCAGCAGCGAACCCGGGACTAGCGGTAGCGATGAGCAGTTCTTC; abundance: NA; j_gene: TRBJ2-1; d_gene: TRBD2; v_gene: TRBV9
CDR3aa: CASSLMWRSNTEAFF; CDR3nt: TGTGCCAGCAGCTTGATGTGGAGATCAAACACTGAAGCTTTCTTT; abundance: once; j_gene: TRBJ1-1; d_gene: NA; v_gene: TRBV5-8
CDR3aa: CASSFGGVTSYEQYF; CDR3nt: TGTGCCAGCAGCTTTGGGGGGGTAACCTCCTACGAGCAGTACTTC; abundance: NA; j_gene: TRBJ2-7; d_gene: TRBD2; v_gene: TRBV11-3
CDR3aa: CASLRTGSNQPQHF; CDR3nt: TGTGCCAGTCTTAGGACAGGGAGCAATCAGCCCCAGCATTTT; abundance: NA; j_gene: TRBJ1-5; d_gene: TRBD1; v_gene: TRBV19
CDR3aa: CASRRRAGLGEQFF; CDR3nt: TGTGCCAGCAGGAGGCGGGCCGGGCTGGGGGAGCAGTTCTTC; abundance: NA; j_gene: TRBJ2-1; d_gene: NA; v_gene: TRBV2
CDR3aa: CASSLELQGYEQYF; CDR3nt: TGTGCCAGCAGCTTGGAGTTACAGGGGTACGAGCAGTACTTC; abundance: NA; j_gene: TRBJ2-7; d_gene: TRBD1; v_gene: TRBV5-4
CDR3aa: CASRWDRNEQFF; CDR3nt: TGTGCCAGCAGATGGGACAGAAATGAGCAGTTCTTC; abundance: NA; j_gene: TRBJ2-1; d_gene: TRBD1; v_gene: TRBV6-1
CDR3aa: CASSPDNSNQPQHF; CDR3nt: TGTGCCAGCTCACCCGACAATAGCAATCAGCCCCAGCATTTT; abundance: NA; j_gene: TRBJ1-5; d_gene: NA; v_gene: TRBV18
CDR3aa: CASSQAGTSAVKNEKLFF; CDR3nt: TGCGCCAGCAGCCAAGCCGGGACATCCGCCGTCAAGAATGAAAAACTGTTTTTT; abundance: NA; j_gene: TRBJ1-4; d_gene: NA; v_gene: TRBV4-3
CDR3aa: CASSLSGSAYEQYF; CDR3nt: TGTGCCAGCAGTTTATCAGGGTCGGCCTACGAGCAGTACTTC; abundance: NA; j_gene: TRBJ2-7; d_gene: NA; v_gene: TRBV28
CDR3aa: CASRPTRTGTSTRAEISSYEQYF; CDR3nt: TGTGCCAGCAGACCCACCAGGACAGGGACGTCGACACGGGCTGAAATTTCCTCCTACGAGCAGTACTTC; abundance: NA; j_gene: TRBJ2-7; d_gene: TRBD1; v_gene: TRBV28
CDR3aa: CASSPDRGGETQYF; CDR3nt: TGTGCCAGCTCACCGGACAGGGGCGGAGAGACCCAGTACTTC; abundance: few; j_gene: TRBJ2-5; d_gene: TRBD1; v_gene: TRBV18
CDR3aa: CSVSQGRDSTYGYTF; CDR3nt: TGCAGCGTTTCTCAAGGAAGGGACAGCACCTATGGCTACACCTTC; abundance: medium-sized; j_gene: TRBJ1-2; d_gene: TRBD1; v_gene: TRBV29-1
CDR3aa: CASSLVPDHGYNEQFF; CDR3nt: TGCGCCAGCAGCTTGGTACCAGATCATGGCTACAATGAGCAGTTCTTC; abundance: NA; j_gene: TRBJ2-1; d_gene: NA; v_gene: TRBV5-1
CDR3aa: CASSLGGGTYEQYF; CDR3nt: TGTGCCAGCAGCTTAGGCGGGGGCACCTACGAGCAGTACTTC; abundance: few; j_gene: TRBJ2-7; d_gene: NA; v_gene: TRBV11-3
CDR3aa: CASSRGGGYTF; CDR3nt: TGTGCCAGCAGTAGGGGGGGTGGCTACACCTTC; abundance: NA; j_gene: TRBJ1-2; d_gene: NA; v_gene: TRBV27
CDR3aa: CASSTEGRRRTEAFF; CDR3nt: TGTGCCAGCAGCACGGAGGGGAGGAGGAGGACTGAAGCTTTCTTT; abundance: NA; j_gene: TRBJ1-1; d_gene: NA; v_gene: TRBV7-6
CDR3aa: CASSLLASGSSYEQYF; CDR3nt: TGTGCCAGCAGTTTATTGGCTAGCGGGAGCTCCTACGAGCAGTACTTC; abundance: NA; j_gene: TRBJ2-7; d_gene: TRBD2; v_gene: TRBV27
CDR3aa: CASSMTGITGAQHF; CDR3nt: TGTGCCAGCAGTATGACCGGGATCACGGGAGCCCAGCATTTT; abundance: few; j_gene: TRBJ1-5; d_gene: NA; v_gene: TRBV28
CDR3aa: CASSRRTGEGYEQYF; CDR3nt: TGTGCCAGCAGCCGACGGACAGGGGAGGGGTACGAGCAGTACTTC; abundance: NA; j_gene: TRBJ2-7; d_gene: TRBD1; v_gene: TRBV5-5
CDR3aa: CASSRQGVWTEAFF; CDR3nt: TGTGCCAGCAGCCGACAGGGGGTCTGGACTGAAGCTTTCTTT; abundance: once; j_gene: TRBJ1-1; d_gene: TRBD1; v_gene: TRBV27
CDR3aa: CASSGTGRGRTDTQYF; CDR3nt: TGTGCCAGCAGTGGGACAGGGAGGGGCCGCACAGATACGCAGTATTTT; abundance: NA; j_gene: TRBJ2-3; d_gene: NA; v_gene: TRBV2
CDR3aa: CASSSQPRDEQYF; CDR3nt: TGCGCCAGCAGCTCCCAACCACGGGACGAGCAGTACTTC; abundance: few; j_gene: TRBJ2-7; d_gene: NA; v_gene: TRBV5-1
CDR3aa: CASSPPGTGGEQYF; CDR3nt: TGTGCCAGCAGCCCCCCAGGGACAGGGGGCGAGCAGTACTTC; abundance: NA; j_gene: TRBJ2-7; d_gene: TRBD1; v_gene: TRBV11-2
CDR3aa: CASSVGQGAAEQFF; CDR3nt: TGCGCCAGCAGTGTGGGACAGGGGGCGGCTGAGCAGTTCTTC; abundance: NA; j_gene: TRBJ2-1; d_gene: TRBD1; v_gene: TRBV10-1
CDR3aa: CASSIGGSPGNTIYF; CDR3nt: TGTGCCAGTAGTATAGGAGGGTCTCCTGGAAACACCATATATTTT; abundance: few; j_gene: TRBJ1-3; d_gene: NA; v_gene: TRBV19
CDR3aa: CASSTSGRLGEQYF; CDR3nt: TGTGCCAGCAGCACTAGCGGGAGGCTTGGCGAGCAGTACTTC; abundance: NA; j_gene: TRBJ2-7; d_gene: TRBD2; v_gene: TRBV7-3
CDR3aa: CASSLVGRGRDWSNQPQHF; CDR3nt: TGTGCCAGCAGCTTAGTAGGCAGGGGGCGAGATTGGAGCAATCAGCCCCAGCATTTT; abundance: NA; j_gene: TRBJ1-5; d_gene: TRBD1; v_gene: TRBV7-8
CDR3aa: CASSLAGSSTHTDTQYF; CDR3nt: TGCGCCAGCAGCTTGGCGGGGTCATCCACACACACAGATACGCAGTATTTT; abundance: NA; j_gene: TRBJ2-3; d_gene: NA; v_gene: TRBV5-1